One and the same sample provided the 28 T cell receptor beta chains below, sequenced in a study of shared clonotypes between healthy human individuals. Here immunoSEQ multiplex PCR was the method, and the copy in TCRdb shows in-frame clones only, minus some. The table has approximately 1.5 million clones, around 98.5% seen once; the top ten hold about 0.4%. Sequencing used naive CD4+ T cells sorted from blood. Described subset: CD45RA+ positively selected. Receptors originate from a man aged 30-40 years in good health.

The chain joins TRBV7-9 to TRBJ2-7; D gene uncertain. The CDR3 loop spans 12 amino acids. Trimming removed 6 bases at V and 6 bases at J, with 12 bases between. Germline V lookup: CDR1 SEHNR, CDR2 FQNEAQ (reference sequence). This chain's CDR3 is CASRYGSGEQYF. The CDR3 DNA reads TGTGCCAGCAGATATGGGTCGGGCGAGCAGTACTTC.

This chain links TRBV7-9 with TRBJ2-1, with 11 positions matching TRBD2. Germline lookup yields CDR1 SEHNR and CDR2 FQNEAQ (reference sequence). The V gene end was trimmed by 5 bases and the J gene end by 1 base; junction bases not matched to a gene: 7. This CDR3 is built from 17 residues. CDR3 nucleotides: TGTGCCAGCAGCCCGGGGGGACTAGCGGTGTCCTACAATGAGCAGTTCTTC. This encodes CASSPGGLAVSYNEQFF.

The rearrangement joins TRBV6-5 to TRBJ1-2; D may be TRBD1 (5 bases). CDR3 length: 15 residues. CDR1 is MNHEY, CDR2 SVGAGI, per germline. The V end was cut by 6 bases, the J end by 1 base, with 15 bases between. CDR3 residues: CASRRNGGLNYGYTF. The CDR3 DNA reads TGTGCCAGCAGGAGAAATGGGGGACTTAACTATGGCTACACCTTC.

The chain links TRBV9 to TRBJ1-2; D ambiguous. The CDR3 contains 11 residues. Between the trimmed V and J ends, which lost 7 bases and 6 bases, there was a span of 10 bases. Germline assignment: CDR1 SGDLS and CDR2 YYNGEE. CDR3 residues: CASGWSHGYTF. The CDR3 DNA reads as TGTGCCAGCGGGTGGAGTCATGGCTACACCTTC.

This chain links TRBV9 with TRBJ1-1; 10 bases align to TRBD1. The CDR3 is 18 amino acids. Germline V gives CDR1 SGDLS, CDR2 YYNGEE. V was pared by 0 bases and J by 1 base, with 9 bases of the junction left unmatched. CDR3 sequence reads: CASSVGFKTGGWNTEAFF. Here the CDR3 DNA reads TGTGCCAGCAGCGTAGGTTTTAAGACAGGGGGCTGGAACACTGAAGCTTTCTTT.

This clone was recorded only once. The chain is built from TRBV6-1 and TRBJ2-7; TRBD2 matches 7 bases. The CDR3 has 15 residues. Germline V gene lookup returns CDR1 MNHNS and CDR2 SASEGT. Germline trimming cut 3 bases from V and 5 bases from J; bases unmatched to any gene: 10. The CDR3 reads CASSDPGLPVNEQYF. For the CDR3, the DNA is TGTGCCAGCAGTGACCCGGGACTACCCGTAAACGAGCAGTACTTC.

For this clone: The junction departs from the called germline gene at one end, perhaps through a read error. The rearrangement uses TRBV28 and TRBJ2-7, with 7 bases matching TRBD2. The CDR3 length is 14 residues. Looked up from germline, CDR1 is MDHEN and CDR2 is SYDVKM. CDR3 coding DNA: TGTGCCAGCAGTTTAGAGACTAGCTCCAACGAGCAGTACTTC. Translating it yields CASSLETSSNEQYF.

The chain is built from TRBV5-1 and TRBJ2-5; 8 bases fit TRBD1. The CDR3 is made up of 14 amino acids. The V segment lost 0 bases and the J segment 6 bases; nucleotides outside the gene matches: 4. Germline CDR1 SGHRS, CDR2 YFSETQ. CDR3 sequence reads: CASSLGGQGQTQYF. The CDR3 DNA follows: TGCGCCAGCAGCTTGGGCGGACAGGGACAGACCCAGTACTTC.

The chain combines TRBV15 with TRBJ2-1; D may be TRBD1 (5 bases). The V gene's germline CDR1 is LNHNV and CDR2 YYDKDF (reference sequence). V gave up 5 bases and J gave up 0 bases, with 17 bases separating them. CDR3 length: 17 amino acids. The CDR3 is CATSVQKGWDSYNEQFF. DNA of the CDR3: TGTGCCACCAGCGTCCAGAAGGGGTGGGACTCCTACAATGAGCAGTTCTTC.

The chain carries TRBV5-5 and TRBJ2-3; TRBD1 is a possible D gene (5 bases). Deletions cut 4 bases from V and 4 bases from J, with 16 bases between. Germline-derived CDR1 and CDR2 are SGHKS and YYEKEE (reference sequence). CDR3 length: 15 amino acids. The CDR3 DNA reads TGTGCCAGCAGCCCGGACCCTTGGGGCGCAGATACGCAGTATTTT. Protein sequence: CASSPDPWGADTQYF. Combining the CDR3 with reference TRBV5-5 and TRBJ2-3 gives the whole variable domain DAGVTQSPTHLIKTRGQQVTLRCSPISGHKSVSWYQQVLGQGPQFIFQYYEKEERGRGNFPDRFSARQFPNYSSELNVNALLLGDSALYLCASSPDPWGADTQYFGPGTRLTVL.

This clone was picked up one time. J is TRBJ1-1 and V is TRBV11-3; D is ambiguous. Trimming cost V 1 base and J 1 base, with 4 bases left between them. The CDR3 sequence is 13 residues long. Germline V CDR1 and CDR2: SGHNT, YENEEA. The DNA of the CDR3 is TGTGCCAGCAGCTTAGTACCGAACACTGAAGCTTTCTTT. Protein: CASSLVPNTEAFF.

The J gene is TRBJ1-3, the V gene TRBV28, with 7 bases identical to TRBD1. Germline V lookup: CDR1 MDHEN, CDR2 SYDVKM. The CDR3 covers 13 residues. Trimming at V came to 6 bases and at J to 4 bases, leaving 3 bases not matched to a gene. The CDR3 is CASRRGPGNTIYF. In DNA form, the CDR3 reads TGTGCCAGCAGGAGGGGGCCAGGAAACACCATATATTTT.

The CDR3 is CASSDRGNTDTQYF. In DNA form, the CDR3 reads TGTGCCAGTAGCGATCGAGGAAACACAGATACGCAGTATTTT. The chain carries TRBV19 and TRBJ2-3; D call uncertain. The CDR3 has 14 amino acids. V dropped 6 bases and J dropped 2 bases, with 12 bases sitting between them. Germline loops: CDR1 LNHDA, CDR2 SQIVND (reference sequence).

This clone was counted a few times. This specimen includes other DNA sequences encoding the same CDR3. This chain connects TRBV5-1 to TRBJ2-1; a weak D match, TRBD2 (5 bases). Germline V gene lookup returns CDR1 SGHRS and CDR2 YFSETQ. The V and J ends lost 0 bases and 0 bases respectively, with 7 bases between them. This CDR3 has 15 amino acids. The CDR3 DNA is TGCGCCAGCAGCTTGGACGGAGGCTCCTACAATGAGCAGTTCTTC. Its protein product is CASSLDGGSYNEQFF.

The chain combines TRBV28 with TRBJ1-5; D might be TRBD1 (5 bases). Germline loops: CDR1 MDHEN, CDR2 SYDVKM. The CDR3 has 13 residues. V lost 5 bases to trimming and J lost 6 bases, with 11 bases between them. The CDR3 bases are TGTGCCAGCAGTCCTCAGGGCTCTCAGCCCCAGCATTTT. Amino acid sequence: CASSPQGSQPQHF.

This CDR3 is CASSLSGTPPGEQYF. The CDR3 DNA reads TGTGCCAGCTCACTTTCCGGGACGCCTCCGGGAGAGCAGTACTTC. J is TRBJ2-7 and V is TRBV18; TRBD1 or TRBD2 may be the D gene (5 bases each). V was clipped by 4 bases and J by 7 bases, with 20 bases between them. CDR1 and CDR2 (germline): KGHSH, LQKENI. The CDR3 loop spans 15 amino acids. The full variable domain, with the rest looked up from reference TRBV18 and TRBJ2-7, is NAGVMQNPRHLVRRRGQEARLRCSPMKGHSHVYWYRQLPEEGLKFMVYLQKENIIDESGMPKERFSAEFPKEGPSILRIQQVVRGDSAAYFCASSLSGTPPGEQYFGPGTRLTVT.

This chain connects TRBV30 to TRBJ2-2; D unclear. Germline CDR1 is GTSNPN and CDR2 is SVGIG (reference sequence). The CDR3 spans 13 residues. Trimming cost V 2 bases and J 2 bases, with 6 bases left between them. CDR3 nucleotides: TGTGCCTGGAGTCGAGATAACACCGGGGAGCTGTTTTTT. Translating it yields CAWSRDNTGELFF.

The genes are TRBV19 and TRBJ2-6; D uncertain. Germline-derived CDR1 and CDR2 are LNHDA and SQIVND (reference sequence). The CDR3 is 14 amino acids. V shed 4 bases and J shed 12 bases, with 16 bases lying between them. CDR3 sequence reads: CASSTPWALPVLTF. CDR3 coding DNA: TGTGCCAGTAGTACTCCCTGGGCGCTTCCCGTCCTGACTTTC.

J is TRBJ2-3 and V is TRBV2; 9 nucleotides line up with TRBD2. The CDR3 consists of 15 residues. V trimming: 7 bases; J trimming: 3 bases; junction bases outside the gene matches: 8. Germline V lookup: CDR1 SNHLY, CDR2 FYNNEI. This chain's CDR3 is CASTGGTSGTDTQYF. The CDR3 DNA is TGTGCCAGCACAGGGGGTACTAGCGGGACAGATACGCAGTATTTT.

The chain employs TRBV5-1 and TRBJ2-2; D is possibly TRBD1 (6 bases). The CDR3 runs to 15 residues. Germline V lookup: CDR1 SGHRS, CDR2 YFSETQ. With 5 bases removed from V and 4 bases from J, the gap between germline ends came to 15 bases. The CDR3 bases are TGCGCCAGCAGACCCACAGTAGGGGGCACCGGGGAGCTGTTTTTT. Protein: CASRPTVGGTGELFF.

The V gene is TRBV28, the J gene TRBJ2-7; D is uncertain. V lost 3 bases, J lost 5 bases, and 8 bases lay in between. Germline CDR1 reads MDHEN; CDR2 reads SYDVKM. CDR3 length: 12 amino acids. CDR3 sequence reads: CASSFIWDEQYF. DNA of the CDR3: TGTGCCAGCAGTTTCATATGGGACGAGCAGTACTTC.

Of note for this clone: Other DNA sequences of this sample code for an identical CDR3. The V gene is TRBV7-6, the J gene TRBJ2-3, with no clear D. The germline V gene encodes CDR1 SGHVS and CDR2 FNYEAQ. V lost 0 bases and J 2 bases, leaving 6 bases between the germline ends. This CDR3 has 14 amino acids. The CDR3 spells CASSLAGSTDTQYF. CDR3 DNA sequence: TGTGCCAGCAGCTTAGCGGGATCCACAGATACGCAGTATTTT.

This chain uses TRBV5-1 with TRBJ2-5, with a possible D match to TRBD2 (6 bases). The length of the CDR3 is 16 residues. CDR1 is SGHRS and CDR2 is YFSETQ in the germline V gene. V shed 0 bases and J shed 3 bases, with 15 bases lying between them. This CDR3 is CASSLEFLGGKETQYF. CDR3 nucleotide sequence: TGCGCCAGCAGCTTGGAATTTTTGGGCGGGAAAGAGACCCAGTACTTC.

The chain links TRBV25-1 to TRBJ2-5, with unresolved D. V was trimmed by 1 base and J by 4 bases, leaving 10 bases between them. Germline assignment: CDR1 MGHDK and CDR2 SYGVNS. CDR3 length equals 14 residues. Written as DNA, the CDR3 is TGTGCCAGCAGTGAATCTAGGGCAGGAGAGACCCAGTACTTC. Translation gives CASSESRAGETQYF.

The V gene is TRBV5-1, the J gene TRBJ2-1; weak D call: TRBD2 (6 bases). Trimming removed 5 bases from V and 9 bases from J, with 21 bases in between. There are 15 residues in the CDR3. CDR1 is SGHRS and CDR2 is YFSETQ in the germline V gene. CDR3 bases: TGCGCCAGCAGTTACAATAGTGCCCGGGGGTCTGAGCAGTTCTTC. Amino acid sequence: CASSYNSARGSEQFF. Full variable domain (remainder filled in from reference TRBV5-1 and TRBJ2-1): KAGVTQTPRYLIKTRGQQVTLSCSPISGHRSVSWYQQTPGQGLQFLFEYFSETQRNKGNFPGRFSGRQFSNSRSEMNVSTLELGDSALYLCASSYNSARGSEQFFGPGTRLTVL.

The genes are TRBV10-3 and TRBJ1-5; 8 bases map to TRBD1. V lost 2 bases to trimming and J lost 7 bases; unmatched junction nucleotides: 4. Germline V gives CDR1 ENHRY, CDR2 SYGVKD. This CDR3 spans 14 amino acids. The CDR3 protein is CAISEIGQGQPQHF. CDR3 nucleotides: TGTGCCATCAGTGAGATCGGACAGGGACAGCCCCAGCATTTT.

The CDR3: CAWSRGFSYEQYF. The CDR3 nucleotides are TGTGCCTGGAGTAGGGGCTTCTCCTACGAGCAGTACTTC. The chain has TRBV30 and TRBJ2-7, with D possibly TRBD1 on 5 matching bases. Germline CDR1 GTSNPN, CDR2 SVGIG (reference sequence). The V end lost 2 bases, the J end lost 0 bases, and 8 bases lay between the germline ends. CDR3 size: 13 residues.

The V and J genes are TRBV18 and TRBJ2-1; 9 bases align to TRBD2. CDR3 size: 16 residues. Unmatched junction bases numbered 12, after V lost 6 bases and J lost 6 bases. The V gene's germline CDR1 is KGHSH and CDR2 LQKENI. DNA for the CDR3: TGTGCCAGCTCGAACGGATCCCTAGCGGGAAGCAATGAGCAGTTCTTC. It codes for CASSNGSLAGSNEQFF.